Listed here are 5 T cell receptor beta chains from one sample, sequenced in a study of T cell responses to AZD1222 COVID-19 vaccine. The protocol was immunoSEQ multiplex PCR, while the TCRdb copy is restricted to in-frame clones and leaves out a portion. Of about 150,000 clones in the sample, roughly 85% were seen once. Sequenced here: peripheral blood, sampled on day 0 of AZD1222 vaccination. Receptors originate from an adult in good health.

The chain uses TRBV4-2 and TRBJ2-7; tentatively, D is TRBD1 (6 bases). The V end lost 3 bases, the J end lost 3 bases, and 18 bases lay between the germline ends. Germline CDR1 and CDR2: LGHNA and YNFKEQ. This CDR3 contains 16 residues. The CDR3 bases are TGTGCCAGCAGCCACCCAATGGGGACATCAAACTACGAGCAGTACTTC. Protein sequence: CASSHPMGTSNYEQYF.

The rearrangement joins TRBV4-1 to TRBJ2-7; 10 bases are a match to TRBD2. The junction had 6 bases not matched to a gene; V was cut back by 3 bases and J by 4 bases. The CDR3 is 15 amino acids. Germline values: CDR1 MGHRA, CDR2 YSYEKL. CDR3 amino acids: CASSHPSGSGYEQYF. Written as DNA, the CDR3 is TGCGCCAGCAGCCACCCTAGCGGGAGTGGTTACGAGCAGTACTTC.

CDR3 amino acids: CASSLSQKSVSGANVLTF. Written as DNA, the CDR3 is TGTGCCAGCAGTTTATCCCAGAAATCAGTCTCTGGGGCCAACGTCCTGACTTTC. This chain uses TRBV27 with TRBJ2-6; unclear D gene. The CDR3 has 18 amino acids. CDR1 is MNHEY, CDR2 SMNVEV, per germline (reference sequence). Trimming took 0 bases from V and 0 from J, leaving 12 bases between them.

The chain combines TRBV28 with TRBJ1-5; D not resolved. The CDR3 spans 14 residues. V lost 2 bases to trimming and J lost 5 bases, with 10 bases between them. CDR1 and CDR2 (germline): MDHEN, SYDVKM. For the CDR3, the DNA is TGTGCCAGCAGTTTACCCCTTTCCCATCAGCCCCAGCATTTT. Translating it yields CASSLPLSHQPQHF. The full variable domain, its missing parts supplied by reference TRBV28 and TRBJ1-5, is DVKVTQSSRYLVKRTGEKVFLECVQDMDHENMFWYRQDPGLGLRLIYFSYDVKMKEKGDIPEGYSVSREKKERFSLILESASTNQTSMYLCASSLPLSHQPQHFGDGTRLSIL.

The chain uses TRBV16 and TRBJ1-5, with 7 nucleotides matching TRBD1. CDR3 length: 16 residues. V lost 4 bases to trimming and J lost 4 bases; unmatched junction nucleotides: 10. The germline V gene has CDR1 KGHSY and CDR2 FQNENV. CDR3 in DNA: TGTGCCAGCAGCCCGGACCGGGGACAGCTGAATCAGCCCCAGCATTTT. Translation gives CASSPDRGQLNQPQHF.